This TCR beta chain was recorded in a study of OX40 agonist ivuxolimab in advanced cancers. Study background: Every 2 weeks, ivuxolimab was infused into the patients intravenously at between 0.01 and 10 mg/kg. Study findings and constraints: At 0.1 to 3.0 mg/kg, clonal expansion of CD4+ and CD8+ blood T cells had occurred by week 6.

No patient had autoimmune disease or received systemic immunosuppression. Baseline was the first blood sampling point, followed by cycle 4 day 1 and cycle 7 day 1. As regards this clone: No antigen is known for it.

Germline CDR1 SEHNR, CDR2 FQNEAQ (reference sequence). The ends were cut back, 1 base at V and 4 bases at J, with 19 bases in the middle. This CDR3 has 18 amino acids. TCRdb's table, derived via immunoSEQ multiplex PCR, lists solely in-frame clones and lacks some. The sample lists under 80,000 clones, 86% occurring once. The clonotype originates from an adult with an advanced solid tumor such as melanoma, head and neck, liver or kidney cancer. The V gene is TRBV7-9, the J gene TRBJ2-2; D unresolved. The sequences come from CD4+ or CD8+ T cells sorted from blood, collected in a trial of the OX40 agonist ivuxolimab. In DNA form, the CDR3 reads TGTGCCAGCAGCTTAGTAGGCCGACCTTTTTCTGTCACCGGGGAGCTGTTTTTT. Translating gives CASSLVGRPFSVTGELFF.